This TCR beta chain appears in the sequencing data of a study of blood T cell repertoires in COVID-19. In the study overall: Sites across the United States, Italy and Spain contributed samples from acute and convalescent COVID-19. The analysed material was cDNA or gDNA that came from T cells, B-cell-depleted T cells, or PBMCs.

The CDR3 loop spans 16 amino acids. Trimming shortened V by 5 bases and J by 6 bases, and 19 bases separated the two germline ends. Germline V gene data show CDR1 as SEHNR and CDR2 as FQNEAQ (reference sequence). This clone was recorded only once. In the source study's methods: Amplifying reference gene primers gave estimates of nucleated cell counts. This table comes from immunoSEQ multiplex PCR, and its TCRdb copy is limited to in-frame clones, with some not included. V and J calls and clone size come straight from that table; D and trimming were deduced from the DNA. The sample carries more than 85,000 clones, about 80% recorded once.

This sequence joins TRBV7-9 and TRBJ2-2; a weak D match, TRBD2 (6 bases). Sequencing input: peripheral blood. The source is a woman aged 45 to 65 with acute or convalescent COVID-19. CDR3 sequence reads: CASSHQGRGTAGELFF. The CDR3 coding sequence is TGTGCCAGCAGCCATCAAGGGCGGGGTACGGCCGGGGAGCTGTTTTTT.